The 32 T cell receptor beta chains below come from one sample, sequenced in a study of technical replicates of blood from a few donors. TCRdb keeps only in-frame clones here, not all; method: immunoSEQ multiplex PCR. The table has some 70,000 clones, roughly nine tenths seen once. The sample consisted of PBMCs. The receptors were gathered from a human donor in good health. Some clones in this sample may be carry-over from other donors' samples.

The table lists this clone with a count of one. J is TRBJ2-3 and V is TRBV5-1, with D maybe TRBD2 (6 bases). The ends were cut back, 4 bases at V and 0 bases at J, with 12 bases in the middle. The germline V gene encodes CDR1 SGHRS and CDR2 YFSETQ. The CDR3 sequence is 15 residues long. CDR3 in amino acids: CASSPKRVSTDTQYF. The CDR3, as DNA: TGCGCCAGCAGCCCTAAGCGGGTTAGCACAGATACGCAGTATTTT.

The rearrangement links TRBV6-6 to TRBJ1-5, with 9 bases matching TRBD1. The junction had 5 bases not matched to a gene; V was cut back by 5 bases and J by 6 bases. The germline gives CDR1 MNHNY, CDR2 SVGAGI (reference sequence). CDR3 length equals 14 residues. In DNA form, the CDR3 reads TGTGCCAGCAGTCTAACAGGGGGCCTTCAGCCCCAGCATTTT. This translates into CASSLTGGLQPQHF.

The chain employs TRBV9 and TRBJ2-7; 12 bases line up with TRBD2. The junction had 2 bases not matched to a gene; V was cut back by 3 bases and J by 4 bases. This CDR3 spans 14 amino acids. Germline values: CDR1 SGDLS, CDR2 YYNGEE. The CDR3 reads CASSASGGEYEQYF. The CDR3, as DNA: TGTGCCAGCAGCGCTAGCGGGGGGGAATACGAGCAGTACTTC.

The gene calls are TRBV12-5 and TRBJ2-1; TRBD2 aligns across 9 bases. CDR3 size: 15 residues. The germline V gene has CDR1 LGHNT and CDR2 FRNRAP. The J segment lost 7 bases and the V segment lost 7 bases, leaving 11 bases of the junction unmatched. The CDR3 nucleotides read TGTGCTAGTGACGACGGCGGGGGGGCCTGGAATGAGCAGTTCTTC. Translation: CASDDGGGAWNEQFF.

This chain links TRBV9 with TRBJ2-7; the match to TRBD2 covers 11 bases. The germline gives CDR1 SGDLS, CDR2 YYNGEE. The CDR3 covers 15 residues. The ends lost 3 bases at V and 2 bases at J; junction bases unmatched: 4. The chain's CDR3 is CASSETSGDTYEQYF. CDR3 nucleotide sequence: TGTGCCAGCAGCGAGACTAGCGGGGACACCTACGAGCAGTACTTC.

CDR3 region: CASSPTKGEKDYTF. The CDR3 nucleotides are TGTGCCAGCTCACCTACCAAGGGGGAAAAAGACTACACCTTC. J is TRBJ1-2 and V is TRBV18; possibly TRBD1 for D (6 bases). Germline V lookup: CDR1 KGHSH, CDR2 LQKENI. V lost 3 bases and J lost 10, with 18 bases in between. This CDR3 comprises 14 residues.

V gene TRBV18 combines with J gene TRBJ2-7; 9 bases are a match to TRBD1. The V gene end was trimmed by 4 bases and the J gene end by 2 bases; junction bases not matched to a gene: 3. CDR1 is KGHSH, CDR2 LQKENI, per germline. The CDR3 is 14 amino acids. CDR3 nucleotides: TGTGCCAGCTCACTAGGACAGGGGCCCTACGAGCAGTACTTC. Its protein product is CASSLGQGPYEQYF.

This chain uses TRBV7-3 with TRBJ2-7; 7 positions agree with TRBD1. The CDR3 is made up of 16 amino acids. The germline CDR1 and CDR2 sequences are SGHTA and FQGTGA. V lost 7 bases to trimming and J lost 3 bases; unmatched junction nucleotides: 15. The CDR3 sequence is CASTLLLDRIHYEQYF. CDR3 nucleotides: TGTGCCAGCACCCTACTCCTGGACAGGATTCACTACGAGCAGTACTTC.

This clone was detected only once. The V call is TRBV13, the J call TRBJ2-7; TRBD1 matches 10 bases. Germline V gene lookup returns CDR1 PRHDT and CDR2 FYEKMQ (reference sequence). V shed 2 bases and J 4 bases; nucleotides not matched to a gene: 5. The CDR3 is 15 residues long. This chain's CDR3 is CASSLIGQGVYEQYF. The DNA of the CDR3 is TGTGCCAGCAGCTTAATCGGACAGGGGGTTTACGAGCAGTACTTC.

This sequence joins TRBV7-9 and TRBJ1-2; 8 bases agree with TRBD1. The germline CDR1 and CDR2 sequences are SEHNR and FQNEAQ (reference sequence). The CDR3 runs 15 residues. V gave up 5 bases and J gave up 5 bases; unmatched junction bases: 10. Written as DNA, the CDR3 is TGTGCCAGCAGCGCGGTGGGACAGGAAAATTATGGCTACACCTTC. Encoded protein: CASSAVGQENYGYTF.

This chain links TRBV30 with TRBJ2-6; maybe TRBD1 (5 bases). Per the germline V gene, CDR1 is GTSNPN and CDR2 is SVGIG (reference sequence). This CDR3 region has 14 residues. The V and J ends lost 6 bases and 2 bases respectively, with 11 bases between them. CDR3 residues: CACLDSAGANVLTF. The CDR3 bases are TGTGCCTGCCTCGACAGTGCTGGGGCCAACGTCCTGACTTTC.

The chain carries TRBV7-9 and TRBJ1-1, with D possibly being TRBD1 (5 bases). Trimming removed 7 bases from V and 0 bases from J, with 12 bases in between. Germline V lookup: CDR1 SEHNR, CDR2 FQNEAQ (reference sequence). The CDR3 is 14 residues long. CDR3 region: CASKSKGMNTEAFF. CDR3 in DNA: TGTGCCAGCAAATCGAAGGGGATGAACACTGAAGCTTTCTTT.

The chain links TRBV20-1 to TRBJ1-1, with D hard to call. The germline V and J ends were trimmed by 4 bases and 8 bases, with 8 bases remaining between them. CDR1 and CDR2 from the germline V gene are DFQATT and SNEGSKA (reference sequence). CDR3 size: 10 residues. This CDR3 reads CSAKKLEAFF. In DNA, the CDR3 is TGCAGTGCTAAGAAGCTGGAAGCTTTCTTT.

The genes are TRBV2 and TRBJ2-1; D may be TRBD2 (5 bases). The germline gives CDR1 SNHLY, CDR2 FYNNEI. Deletions cut 3 bases from V and 6 bases from J, with 15 bases between. The length of the CDR3 is 15 residues. This chain's CDR3 is CASSEEALARNEQFF. CDR3 DNA: TGTGCCAGCAGTGAGGAGGCCCTAGCTCGCAATGAGCAGTTCTTC. Full variable domain (outside the CDR3, taken from reference TRBV2 and TRBJ2-1): EPEVTQTPSHQVTQMGQEVILRCVPISNHLYFYWYRQILGQKVEFLVSFYNNEISEKSEIFDDQFSVERPDGSNFTLKIRSTKLEDSAMYFCASSEEALARNEQFFGPGTRLTVL.

This chain joins TRBV15 and TRBJ2-1; 7 nucleotides line up with TRBD2. This CDR3 has 16 amino acids. CDR1 is LNHNV, CDR2 YYDKDF, per germline (reference sequence). Losses at the gene ends were 0 bases for V and 6 bases for J; bases not matched to a gene: 8. The CDR3 loop is CATSRDGRERINEQFF. The CDR3 DNA follows: TGTGCCACCAGCAGAGATGGGCGGGAGAGGATCAATGAGCAGTTCTTC.

This clone was counted once. CDR3 protein: CASSLNNYYEQYF. Here the CDR3 DNA reads TGCGCCAGCAGCCTAAACAACTACTACGAGCAGTACTTC. The rearrangement links TRBV4-3 to TRBJ2-7; no definite D call. CDR3 length: 13 residues. Trimming removed 4 bases from V and 3 bases from J, with 10 bases in between. CDR1 LGHNA and CDR2 YSLEER come from the germline V gene.

This chain joins TRBV19 and TRBJ2-3, with D unresolved. Germline V CDR1 and CDR2: LNHDA, SQIVND (reference sequence). V was shortened by 6 bases and J by 6 bases, with 13 bases between the two germline ends. CDR3 length equals 13 residues. The CDR3 loop reads CASSQRDPDTQYF. The CDR3, as DNA: TGTGCCAGTAGCCAGCGAGACCCCGATACGCAGTATTTT.

V is TRBV29-1 and J is TRBJ2-1; 9 nucleotides agree with TRBD2. Unmatched junction bases numbered 7, after V lost 6 bases and J lost 10 bases. Per the germline V gene, CDR1 is SQVTM and CDR2 is ANQGSEA. The CDR3 has 12 residues. The CDR3 region is CSVLMTSGEQFF. The CDR3 region has the DNA TGCAGCGTACTCATGACTAGCGGCGAGCAGTTCTTC.

The chain links TRBV10-3 to TRBJ1-5; D not certain. CDR1 ENHRY and CDR2 SYGVKD come from the germline V gene. The CDR3 extends over 15 amino acids. V was pared by 0 bases and J by 7 bases, with 13 bases between. In DNA, the CDR3 is TGTGCCATCAGTGAGTCGGCTGGGCCCGGACAGCCCCAGCATTTT. Its protein product is CAISESAGPGQPQHF.

The rearrangement uses TRBV10-3 and TRBJ1-1, with a tentative D call TRBD1 (6 bases). The germline V gene has CDR1 ENHRY and CDR2 SYGVKD. This CDR3 comprises 15 residues. Deletions cut 10 bases from V and 7 bases from J, with 25 bases between. The chain's CDR3 is CATTERPGTSGEAFF. The CDR3 bases are TGTGCCACAACAGAAAGGCCCGGGACATCAGGTGAAGCTTTCTTT.

V is TRBV10-3 and J is TRBJ2-3, with 8 bases identical to TRBD2. The CDR3 covers 16 residues. The germline CDR1 and CDR2 sequences are ENHRY and SYGVKD. The V gene end was trimmed by 2 bases and the J gene end by 4 bases; junction bases not matched to a gene: 8. CDR3 DNA sequence: TGTGCCATCAGTGAGACGCCGGGGACTAGTTCAGATACGCAGTATTTT. Protein: CAISETPGTSSDTQYF.

The chain links TRBV2 to TRBJ2-1, with 10 bases identical to TRBD2. CDR1 is SNHLY and CDR2 is FYNNEI in the germline V gene. The CDR3 extends over 14 amino acids. V gave up 11 bases and J gave up 2 bases; unmatched junction bases: 6. The DNA of the CDR3 is TGTGCCGGAAAGCGGGGGGGAACCTACAATGAGCAGTTCTTC. It encodes CAGKRGGTYNEQFF.

This clone appeared a few times. The rearrangement joins TRBV10-1 to TRBJ1-2; no clear D. This CDR3 has 12 residues. Trimming took 2 bases from V and 8 from J, leaving 9 bases between them. The germline V gene encodes CDR1 WNHNN and CDR2 SYGVQD (reference sequence). The CDR3 nucleotides are TGCGCCAGCAGTGAGGTCCGTTTCGGCTACACCTTC. Protein: CASSEVRFGYTF.

V gene TRBV4-3 combines with J gene TRBJ2-5; the match to TRBD2 covers 14 bases. CDR1 and CDR2 (germline): LGHNA, YSLEER. Unmatched junction bases numbered 4, after V lost 4 bases and J lost 6 bases. The CDR3 extends over 15 amino acids. CDR3 sequence (DNA): TGCGCCAGCAGCCTCAGGACTAGCGGGAGGCAGACCCAGTACTTC. Translated: CASSLRTSGRQTQYF.

This rearrangement joins TRBV5-1 to TRBJ2-1; D might be TRBD1 (6 bases). Trimming removed 1 base from V and 5 bases from J, with 16 bases in between. The germline V gene encodes CDR1 SGHRS and CDR2 YFSETQ. The CDR3 spans 16 residues. The CDR3, as DNA: TGCGCCAGCAGCTTGTCCCCGGGACAAGCCAACAATGAGCAGTTCTTC. Protein product: CASSLSPGQANNEQFF.

V and J are TRBV11-2 and TRBJ2-2, with D tentatively TRBD2 (5 bases). This CDR3 region has 15 residues. In germline, CDR1 is SGHAT, CDR2 FQNNGV. V lost 5 bases and J lost 0, with 10 bases in between. Here the CDR3 reads CASSLLVTNTGELFF. The CDR3 bases are TGTGCCAGCAGCCTACTAGTGACGAACACCGGGGAGCTGTTTTTT.

This clone has only a few counts. The genes are TRBV30 and TRBJ1-2; D unresolved. Per the germline V gene, CDR1 is GTSNPN and CDR2 is SVGIG (reference sequence). This CDR3 region has 12 residues. Trimming removed 2 bases at V and 1 base at J, with 5 bases between. The CDR3 bases are TGTGCCTGGAGTCAGGATAACTATGGCTACACCTTC. Translating it yields CAWSQDNYGYTF.

The V gene is TRBV5-1, the J gene TRBJ2-3; D ambiguous. Germline values: CDR1 SGHRS, CDR2 YFSETQ. CDR3 length: 14 residues. The V end lost 3 bases, the J end lost 1 base, and 9 bases lay between the germline ends. As DNA, the CDR3 is TGCGCCAGCAGCTCAGGAAGTGGCACAGATACGCAGTATTTT. This translates into CASSSGSGTDTQYF.

The genes are TRBV29-1 and TRBJ1-3; 7 nucleotides match TRBD1. This CDR3 has 13 residues. Germline loops: CDR1 SQVTM, CDR2 ANQGSEA. Trimming cost V 5 bases and J 0 bases; bases outside gene matches: 1. The chain's CDR3 is CSVQGDSGNTIYF. The DNA of the CDR3 is TGCAGCGTTCAGGGGGACTCTGGAAACACCATATATTTT.

The V call is TRBV7-2, the J call TRBJ2-7; 9 bases are a match to TRBD1. V dropped 0 bases and J dropped 13; count of bases not matched to a gene: 7. Germline-derived CDR1 and CDR2 are SGHTA and FQGNSA. The CDR3 runs to 13 residues. The CDR3 bases are TGTGCCAGCAGCTTAGCATCTGGGACAGGGCGCTACTTC. Encoded protein: CASSLASGTGRYF.

The chain employs TRBV6-1 and TRBJ1-1; D is perhaps TRBD1 (6 bases). The V gene lost 2 bases and the J gene lost 4 bases, with 14 bases spanning the gap. Germline V gives CDR1 MNHNS, CDR2 SASEGT. The CDR3 totals 15 residues. The CDR3 sequence: CASSEYGQIGTEAFF. The CDR3 bases are TGTGCCAGCAGTGAATACGGACAGATCGGCACTGAAGCTTTCTTT.

This sequence joins TRBV5-1 and TRBJ2-1; D gene ambiguous. CDR3 length: 14 residues. Trimming took 4 bases from V and 0 from J, leaving 8 bases between them. Germline values: CDR1 SGHRS, CDR2 YFSETQ. The CDR3 sequence is CASSPKNSYNEQFF. In nucleotides, the CDR3 is TGCGCCAGCAGCCCCAAAAACTCCTACAATGAGCAGTTCTTC.